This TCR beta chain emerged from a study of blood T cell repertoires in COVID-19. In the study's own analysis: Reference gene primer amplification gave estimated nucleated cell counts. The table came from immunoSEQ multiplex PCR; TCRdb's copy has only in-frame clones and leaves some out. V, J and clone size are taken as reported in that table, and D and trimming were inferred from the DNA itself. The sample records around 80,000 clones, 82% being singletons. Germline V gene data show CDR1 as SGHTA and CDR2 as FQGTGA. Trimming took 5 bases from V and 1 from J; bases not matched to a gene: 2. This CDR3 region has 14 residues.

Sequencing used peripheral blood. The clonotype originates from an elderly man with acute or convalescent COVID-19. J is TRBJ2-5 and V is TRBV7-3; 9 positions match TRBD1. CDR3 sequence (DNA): TGTGCCAGCAGCAAGACAGGGGGCCAAGAGACCCAGTACTTC. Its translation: CASSKTGGQETQYF.